What follows is one T cell receptor beta chain and its context. The sample comes from a study of T cell changes during pregnancy in multiple sclerosis. This table comes from immunoSEQ multiplex PCR, and its TCRdb copy is limited to in-frame clones, with some not included. This sample has around 69,000 clones, with more than 90% found just once. CDR1 and CDR2 (germline): MNHEY, SMNVEV (reference sequence). V lost 3 bases and J lost 2, with 8 bases in between. The CDR3 has 14 residues. The starting material was peripheral blood, obtained in the third trimester of pregnancy. The sequence was obtained from a female donor with multiple sclerosis, enrolled in a pregnancy study. The chain couples TRBV27 to TRBJ2-1; possibly TRBD2 for D (6 bases). CDR3 region: CASSLGGPYNEQFF. CDR3 sequence (DNA): TGTGCCAGCAGTTTGGGGGGACCCTACAATGAGCAGTTCTTC.